The clone carrying this T cell receptor (beta chain) was seen once. These data belong to a study of blood T cell repertoires in COVID-19. The wider study: Some COVID-19 samples were acute and others convalescent; all came from the United States, Italy and Spain.

In the authors' workflow: Reference gene primer amplification yielded estimated nucleated cell counts. Produced via immunoSEQ multiplex PCR; TCRdb's table is partial and in-frame only. That table furnishes V, J and clone size, whereas the DNA furnished D and trimming. The profile shows about 320,000 clones, around nine tenths of them singletons. CDR3 length: 18 residues. With 4 bases clipped from V and 3 bases from J, the junction kept 11 bases outside the gene matches. Germline CDR1 reads SGHRS; CDR2 reads YFSETQ. The chain combines TRBV5-1 with TRBJ2-7, with 15 positions matching TRBD2. The sequenced sample was PBMCs or T cells enriched from blood (not recorded which). This clonotype was sampled from a man in his fifties or sixties who had recovered from COVID-19. The CDR3 sequence is CASSLGLAGGSLNYEQYF. The CDR3 region has the DNA TGCGCCAGCAGCCTGGGACTAGCGGGAGGCTCCTTGAACTACGAGCAGTACTTC. Together with reference TRBV5-1 and TRBJ2-7, the CDR3 gives the full variable domain: KAGVTQTPRYLIKTRGQQVTLSCSPISGHRSVSWYQQTPGQGLQFLFEYFSETQRNKGNFPGRFSGRQFSNSRSEMNVSTLELGDSALYLCASSLGLAGGSLNYEQYFGPGTRLTVT.